These 20 T cell receptor beta chains share one sample of origin, sequenced in a study of vaccination and CD4 T cells after COVID-19. Treatment indicated: approximately nine-day PBMC culture with coronavirus spike peptide pools or control peptides (ViraFEST assay). Their antigen targets remain unknown. At the Johns Hopkins FTIC core, DNA taken from cultured CD4+ T cells was sequenced by way of the Oncomine TCR Beta short-read assay. TCRdb processed the PCR reads anew with MiXCR; each CDR3 protein has one entry. Here the sample spans approximately 10,000 distinct CDR3 sequences, 35% to 50% being singletons. Sequenced material: CD4+ T cells from blood, cultured in vitro. These receptors all stem from a human donor who had recovered from COVID-19.

Regarding this clonotype: The germline gene is not matched at one end of the junction; a read error may be the cause. The chain joins TRBV10-3 to TRBJ1-5; D is unclear. Germline loops: CDR1 ENHRY, CDR2 SYGVKD. This CDR3 comprises 14 residues. This CDR3 is CAISESGINQPRHF. The CDR3 nucleotides are TGTGCCATCAGTGAGTCAGGGATCAATCAGCCCCGGCATTTT.

As for this clonotype: The junction departs from germline at one end; a sequencing error may be responsible. The CDR3 loop reads CASSELAGGLAGELFF. The CDR3 DNA is TGTGCTAGCAGCGAACTAGCGGGGGGGCTTGCCGGGGAGCTGTTTTTT. This chain links TRBV7-7 with TRBJ2-2, with TRBD2 matching over 13 bases. Germline-derived CDR1 and CDR2 are SSHAT and FNYEAQ (reference sequence). CDR3 length: 16 amino acids.

The sample holds a few counts of this clonotype. V gene TRBV2 combines with J gene TRBJ1-1, with D possibly matching TRBD1 (6 bases). Trimming stripped 2 bases from V and 0 bases from J, with 7 bases between. The germline gives CDR1 SNHLY, CDR2 FYNNEI. There are 14 residues in the CDR3. The CDR3 sequence is CASSEQGMNTEAFF. DNA of the CDR3: TGTGCCAGCAGTGAACAGGGGATGAACACTGAAGCTTTCTTT.

The chain links TRBV5-1 to TRBJ2-1; D possibly corresponds to TRBD2 (6 bases). Germline V gives CDR1 SGHRS, CDR2 YFSETQ. V was shortened by 7 bases and J by 3 bases, with 11 bases between the two germline ends. The length of the CDR3 is 13 residues. In nucleotides, the CDR3 is TGCGCCAGCGGGCTAGCGAGCTACAATGAGCAGTTCTTC. It translates to CASGLASYNEQFF.

The chain uses TRBV20-1 and TRBJ1-2; perhaps TRBD1 as D (6 bases). The ends were cut back, 3 bases at V and 8 bases at J, with 13 bases in the middle. CDR3 length: 12 residues. CDR1 is DFQATT and CDR2 is SNEGSKA in the germline V gene (reference sequence). The DNA for the CDR3 is TGCAGTGCTAGTTTGGGGGCCGGGGGCTACACCTTC. Amino acids: CSASLGAGGYTF.

This clonotype has more than one count but fewer than ten. This chain joins TRBV6-5 and TRBJ2-5; D remains unclear. The CDR3 sequence is 12 residues long. V lost 0 bases and J lost 5, with 4 bases in between. The germline CDR1 and CDR2 sequences are MNHEY and SVGAGI. CDR3: CASSYSMETQYF. The CDR3 DNA is TGTGCCAGCAGTTACTCGATGGAGACCCAGTACTTC.

This rearrangement joins TRBV15 to TRBJ1-2, with 10 bases lining up with TRBD1. The length of the CDR3 is 14 residues. The germline CDR1 and CDR2 sequences are LNHNV and YYDKDF (reference sequence). The V and J ends lost 4 bases and 3 bases, in that order; junction bases with no gene match: 2. The CDR3 reads CATSKGQGDYGYTF. The CDR3 coding sequence is TGTGCCACCAGCAAAGGACAGGGGGACTATGGCTACACCTTC.

The chain has TRBV9 and TRBJ2-3; D not resolved. This CDR3 comprises 15 residues. CDR1 and CDR2 from the germline V gene are SGDLS and YYNGEE. V lost 4 bases and J lost 2, with 14 bases in between. The CDR3 region has the DNA TGTGCCAGCAGCCCTTGGACGATTTTCACAGATACGCAGTATTTT. Translated: CASSPWTIFTDTQYF.

This clonotype was seen only a few times. The chain is built from TRBV28 and TRBJ1-1; weak D call: TRBD1 (6 bases). Per the germline V gene, CDR1 is MDHEN and CDR2 is SYDVKM. Deletions cut 7 bases from V and 5 bases from J, with 11 bases between. The CDR3 is made up of 12 amino acids. The CDR3 sequence: CASTVRGTEAFF. CDR3 DNA sequence: TGTGCCAGCACCGTTAGGGGGACTGAAGCTTTCTTT.

V usage is TRBV12-3 or TRBV12-4 and J usage is TRBJ2-3; tentative D call: TRBD2 (5 bases). This CDR3 spans 17 amino acids. V gave up 4 bases and J gave up 0 bases, with 17 bases separating them. The CDR3 here is CASSSPTGLRSTDTQYF. The CDR3 DNA is TGTGCCAGCAGTTCTCCCACCGGACTCCGGAGCACAGATACGCAGTATTTT.

This chain connects TRBV18 to TRBJ2-3, with D perhaps assigned TRBD1 or TRBD2 (5 bases each). Germline V gives CDR1 KGHSH, CDR2 LQKENI. The CDR3 loop spans 15 amino acids. V was pared by 3 bases and J by 6 bases, with 16 bases between. The CDR3 protein is CASSPPTLWGDTQYF. The CDR3, as DNA: TGTGCCAGCTCACCTCCGACTTTGTGGGGGGATACGCAGTATTTT.

CDR3 amino acids: CASTADRGPHNEQFF. The CDR3 bases are TGTGCCAGCACCGCTGACAGGGGGCCACACAATGAGCAGTTCTTC. The rearrangement joins TRBV2 to TRBJ2-1; 10 bases match TRBD1. With V trimmed by 7 bases and J by 5 bases, 8 bases remained unmatched. The CDR3 extends over 15 amino acids. CDR1 SNHLY and CDR2 FYNNEI come from the germline V gene.

CDR3 amino acids: CASSFWSDNQPQHF. CDR3 nucleotide sequence: TGTGCCAGCAGCTTTTGGTCGGACAATCAGCCCCAGCATTTT. V is TRBV7-2 and J is TRBJ1-5; no clear D gene. Germline V lookup: CDR1 SGHTA, CDR2 FQGNSA. The CDR3 totals 14 residues. V was pared by 3 bases and J by 3 bases, with 9 bases between.

This clonotype was counted between two and nine times. The chain uses TRBV6-1 and TRBJ2-2; no firm D call. The V gene's germline CDR1 is MNHNS and CDR2 SASEGT. V was pared by 6 bases and J by 2 bases, with 4 bases between. The CDR3 spans 12 residues. This CDR3 is CASRLNTGELFF. For the CDR3, the DNA is TGTGCCAGCAGACTTAACACCGGGGAGCTGTTTTTT.

The chain carries TRBV3-1 and TRBJ2-7; D ambiguous. This CDR3 comprises 10 residues. The germline V gene has CDR1 LGHDT and CDR2 YNNKEL (reference sequence). Trimming removed 7 bases at V and 5 bases at J, with 6 bases between. The CDR3 loop reads CASNWDEQYF. CDR3 coding DNA: TGTGCCAGCAACTGGGACGAGCAGTACTTC.

This sequence joins TRBV7-9 and TRBJ1-1; D perhaps matches TRBD1 (5 bases). V lost 1 base, J lost 3 bases, and 6 bases lay in between. This CDR3 has 13 residues. Germline CDR1 and CDR2: SEHNR and FQNEAQ (reference sequence). The CDR3 nucleotides are TGTGCCAGCAGCTTAGGGGGGGACACTGAAGCTTTCTTT. This encodes CASSLGGDTEAFF.

Worth noting for this clonotype: The junction departs from germline at one end; a sequencing error may be responsible. The V gene is TRBV5-1, the J gene TRBJ1-2; a possible D gene is TRBD1 (5 bases). The germline gives CDR1 SGHRS, CDR2 YFSETQ. The CDR3 is 13 residues long. CDR3 in DNA: TGCGCCAGCAGCTTGGACCAGGGATTCCCATTCGTCTTC. It encodes CASSLDQGFPFVF. Drawing the rest from reference TRBV5-1 and TRBJ1-2, the complete variable domain is KAGVTQTPRYLIKTRGQQVTLSCSPISGHRSVSWYQQTPGQGLQFLFEYFSETQRNKGNFPGRFSGRQFSNSRSEMNVSTLELGDSALYLCASSLDQGFPFVFGSGTRLTVV.

The V call is TRBV27, the J call TRBJ2-7, with 9 bases aligning to TRBD1. The CDR3 runs to 16 residues. CDR1 is MNHEY, CDR2 SMNVEV, per germline (reference sequence). With V trimmed by 4 bases and J by 5 bases, 12 bases remained unmatched. CDR3 in amino acids: CASSSQTGGISNEQYF. CDR3 in DNA: TGTGCCAGCAGTTCCCAAACAGGGGGCATCAGCAACGAGCAGTACTTC.

The chain carries TRBV5-1 and TRBJ2-2; 7 bases are a match to TRBD2. Germline CDR1 and CDR2: SGHRS and YFSETQ. The CDR3 is 14 amino acids. Trimming took 7 bases from V and 0 from J; bases not matched to a gene: 3. The CDR3 is CASPTSPNTGELFF. The CDR3 DNA reads TGCGCCAGCCCGACTAGCCCGAACACCGGGGAGCTGTTTTTT.

The V gene is TRBV5-4, the J gene TRBJ2-3; TRBD2 agrees at 13 bases. The CDR3 loop spans 16 amino acids. Unmatched junction bases numbered 9, after V lost 4 bases and J lost 7 bases. The V gene's germline CDR1 is SGHNT and CDR2 YYREEE (reference sequence). DNA for the CDR3: TGTGCCAGCAGCCAAACTAGCGGGGGGGTCAAGAATACGCAGTATTTT. Translating gives CASSQTSGGVKNTQYF.